The 28 T cell receptor beta chains listed next were all sequenced from one sample in a study of cytomegalovirus exposure and HLA in healthy donors. The PCR had 60 Vbeta and 13 Jbeta primers. Clones were read by immunoSEQ multiplex PCR, and TCRdb kept only the in-frame ones, dropping some. The sample lists 100,000 to 150,000 clones, roughly 80% occurring once. What was sequenced was PBMCs. All receptors come from a young man in good health and CMV-seropositive.

Note on this clone: One end of the junction fails to match germline, which may point to a read error. The gene calls are TRBV6-5 and TRBJ2-1, with D hard to call. The CDR3 has 14 amino acids. Germline loops: CDR1 MNHEY, CDR2 SVGAGI. CDR3 nucleotides: TGTGCCGGCAGCCCTACCGGTGATAACAATGAGCAGTTCTTC. Translated: CAGSPTGDNNEQFF.

Regarding this clone: The junction shows a germline mismatch at one end, possibly a read error. J is TRBJ2-6 and V is TRBV19; 9 bases fit TRBD1. Germline V gene data show CDR1 as LNHDA and CDR2 as SQIVND (reference sequence). There are 17 residues in the CDR3. The chain's CDR3 is CASSLRTGQGIFNGLTF. The CDR3 DNA reads TGTGCCAGTAGTCTGAGGACGGGACAGGGAATCTTCAACGGCCTGACTTTC. Drawing the rest from reference TRBV19 and TRBJ2-6, the complete variable domain is DGGITQSPKYLFRKEGQNVTLSCEQNLNHDAMYWYRQDPGQGLRLIYYSQIVNDFQKGDIAEGYSVSREKKESFPLTVTSAQKNPTAFYLCASSLRTGQGIFNGLTFGAGSRLTVL.

The chain uses TRBV5-6 and TRBJ1-2, with D perhaps matching TRBD1 (5 bases). Germline-derived CDR1 and CDR2 are SGHDT and YYEEEE. V lost 0 bases and J 8 bases, leaving 17 bases between the germline ends. The CDR3 extends over 15 amino acids. The CDR3 DNA reads TGTGCCAGCAGCTTGGCCCAGGGAGGCTTAGGAGGCTACACCTTC. Translated: CASSLAQGGLGGYTF.

CDR3 coding DNA: TGTGCCAGCAGTCCCGAGACAGGGGGCTCTGTAAGAGCTTTCTTT. Translation gives CASSPETGGSVRAFF. The J gene is TRBJ1-1, the V gene TRBV6-1, with TRBD1 identical over 10 bases. The CDR3 is made up of 15 amino acids. CDR1 and CDR2 (germline): MNHNS, SASEGT. With 5 bases clipped from V and 10 bases from J, the junction kept 13 bases outside the gene matches.

The chain has TRBV6-4 and TRBJ2-1, with 11 bases that match TRBD2. Trimming took 6 bases from V and 5 from J; bases not matched to a gene: 6. The CDR3 loop spans 15 amino acids. CDR1 and CDR2 (germline): MRHNA, SNTAGT. The CDR3: CASSASGGFHNEQFF. In DNA, the CDR3 is TGTGCCAGCAGCGCTAGCGGGGGGTTTCACAATGAGCAGTTCTTC.

The genes are TRBV9 and TRBJ1-1, with D perhaps matching TRBD1 (6 bases). V dropped 5 bases and J dropped 3 bases, with 17 bases sitting between them. The germline CDR1 and CDR2 sequences are SGDLS and YYNGEE. The CDR3 is 15 amino acids. The CDR3 DNA sequence: TGTGCCAGCAGAACTATCCCCTCAGGGGACACTGAAGCTTTCTTT. Translation gives CASRTIPSGDTEAFF.

The chain uses TRBV14 and TRBJ1-6; tentatively, D is TRBD1 (6 bases). Germline assignment: CDR1 SGHDN and CDR2 FVKESK. The CDR3 totals 12 residues. The ends were cut back, 3 bases at V and 9 bases at J, with 6 bases in the middle. The CDR3 sequence: CASSHRGSPLHF. CDR3 nucleotide sequence: TGTGCCAGCAGCCACAGGGGTTCACCCCTCCACTTT.

CDR3 DNA sequence: TGTGCCACCAGCAATATTCCCCCAACTAATGAAAAACTGTTTTTT. It yields the protein CATSNIPPTNEKLFF. This chain joins TRBV15 and TRBJ1-4; D unclear. The V gene's germline CDR1 is LNHNV and CDR2 YYDKDF (reference sequence). The CDR3 is made up of 15 amino acids. Trimming took 4 bases from V and 0 from J, leaving 9 bases between them.

The CDR3 sequence: CASSRTGFTNNEQFF. CDR3 DNA: TGTGCCAGCAGCCGGACAGGATTCACGAACAATGAGCAGTTCTTC. J is TRBJ2-1 and V is TRBV9; TRBD1 matches 7 bases. The CDR3 has 15 residues. V dropped 4 bases and J dropped 5; count of bases not matched to a gene: 9. Germline V gene data show CDR1 as SGDLS and CDR2 as YYNGEE.

This sequence joins TRBV16 and TRBJ2-1, with D tentatively TRBD2 (5 bases). V was shortened by 4 bases and J by 5 bases, with 15 bases between the two germline ends. CDR3 length: 15 amino acids. CDR1 and CDR2 from the germline V gene are KGHSY and FQNENV. Here the CDR3 reads CASSPILPGNNEQFF. CDR3 DNA: TGTGCCAGCAGCCCTATCTTGCCGGGGAACAATGAGCAGTTCTTC.

The V gene is TRBV18, the J gene TRBJ2-1; 8 nucleotides align to TRBD2. The CDR3 length is 17 residues. Germline CDR1 KGHSH, CDR2 LQKENI. After removal of 2 bases from V and 4 bases from J, the junction contained 10 bases not matched to a gene. CDR3 loop: CASSPYGAGALYNEQFF. CDR3 nucleotide sequence: TGTGCCAGCTCACCATATGGAGCGGGGGCCCTATACAATGAGCAGTTCTTC.

V usage is TRBV5-6 and J usage is TRBJ1-1, with 9 bases aligning to TRBD1. V dropped 3 bases and J dropped 3; count of bases not matched to a gene: 15. Per germline, CDR1 SGHDT and CDR2 YYEEEE. The CDR3 consists of 18 residues. The CDR3 coding sequence is TGTGCCAGCAGCTCCGGGACAGGGAAGATAGTAGGGTACACTGAAGCTTTCTTT. Its protein is CASSSGTGKIVGYTEAFF.

This clone was picked up a small number of times. J is TRBJ1-2 and V is TRBV4-1; D call uncertain. The V and J ends lost 4 bases and 6 bases respectively, with 18 bases between them. This CDR3 is 15 amino acids long. The V gene's germline CDR1 is MGHRA and CDR2 YSYEKL. The CDR3 reads CASSPTEGSLDGYTF. In DNA form, the CDR3 reads TGCGCCAGCAGCCCCACGGAGGGCTCGCTTGATGGCTACACCTTC.

The chain combines TRBV5-1 with TRBJ2-3, with 11 bases lining up with TRBD2. J lost 4 bases, V lost 4 bases, and 26 bases had no gene match. The length of the CDR3 is 22 residues. In germline, CDR1 is SGHRS, CDR2 YFSETQ. The CDR3 DNA reads TGCGCCAGCAGCCTAAGACCCCCGTCCTTAGCGGGGGGGAGGGTAGGCGCAGATACGCAGTATTTT. Residues: CASSLRPPSLAGGRVGADTQYF.

The chain joins TRBV25-1 to TRBJ2-3; TRBD1 matches at 11 bases. V was pared by 1 base and J by 0 bases, with 6 bases of the junction left unmatched. CDR1 is MGHDK, CDR2 SYGVNS, per germline. The CDR3 is 18 amino acids. The CDR3 reads CASSEWGDRGTSTDTQYF. CDR3 DNA: TGTGCCAGCAGTGAATGGGGGGACAGGGGGACTAGCACAGATACGCAGTATTTT.

Remarks on this clone: In the same sample, other DNA sequences code for this CDR3. The V gene is TRBV9, the J gene TRBJ2-1; D perhaps matches TRBD1 (6 bases). CDR3 length equals 13 residues. Trimming pared 2 bases from V and 5 bases from J, leaving 8 bases between. Germline lookup yields CDR1 SGDLS and CDR2 YYNGEE. In DNA, the CDR3 is TGTGCCAGCAGCGTGGGACAAGACAATGAGCAGTTCTTC. It codes for CASSVGQDNEQFF.

V and J are TRBV19 and TRBJ1-1, with D maybe TRBD1 (5 bases). The CDR3 is 13 residues long. Between the trimmed V and J ends, which lost 5 bases and 0 bases, there was a span of 7 bases. Germline CDR1 LNHDA, CDR2 SQIVND (reference sequence). The CDR3 nucleotides are TGTGCCAGTAGTGACAGTCTGAACACTGAAGCTTTCTTT. This sequence encodes CASSDSLNTEAFF.

DNA of the CDR3: TGTGCCAGCACTCCGGGACAAGGAATCTACGAGCAGTACTTC. It yields the protein CASTPGQGIYEQYF. The chain recombines TRBV9 with TRBJ2-7; tentative D call: TRBD1 (6 bases). Between the trimmed V and J ends, which lost 6 bases and 3 bases, there was a span of 16 bases. The CDR3 consists of 14 residues. Germline lookup yields CDR1 SGDLS and CDR2 YYNGEE. Filled out from reference TRBV9 and TRBJ2-7, the complete variable domain reads DSGVTQTPKHLITATGQRVTLRCSPRSGDLSVYWYQQSLDQGLQFLIQYYNGEERAKGNILERFSAQQFPDLHSELNLSSLELGDSALYFCASTPGQGIYEQYFGPGTRLTVT.

CDR3 region: CASSRPIIRDCQETQYF. The CDR3 DNA is TGCGCCAGCAGTCGCCCGATTATCCGGGACTGCCAAGAGACCCAGTACTTC. This chain links TRBV23-1 with TRBJ2-5; maybe TRBD2 (6 bases). TRBV23-1 is labeled an ORF, and its function is uncertain. The ends were cut back, 4 bases at V and 1 base at J, with 19 bases in the middle. CDR3 length: 17 amino acids.

The chain recombines TRBV7-6 with TRBJ1-3, with a weak D call TRBD1 (6 bases). The ends were cut back, 1 base at V and 2 bases at J, with 12 bases in the middle. CDR3 length: 16 residues. Germline V lookup: CDR1 SGHVS, CDR2 FNYEAQ. The CDR3 reads CASSLETGVTGNTIYF. The CDR3 DNA reads TGTGCCAGCAGCTTAGAGACAGGAGTTACTGGAAACACCATATATTTT.

The rearrangement links TRBV7-9 to TRBJ2-7; 11 positions match TRBD1. CDR3 length: 16 amino acids. V lost 7 bases and J lost 0; bases outside the gene matches: 8. CDR1 is SEHNR and CDR2 is FQNEAQ in the germline V gene (reference sequence). The CDR3 sequence is CASTHPGQGASYEQYF. The CDR3 DNA sequence: TGTGCCAGCACCCATCCCGGACAGGGGGCCTCCTACGAGCAGTACTTC.

The V and J genes are TRBV2 and TRBJ2-5, with TRBD2 matching 9 bases. This CDR3 has 15 residues. Looked up from germline, CDR1 is SNHLY and CDR2 is FYNNEI. The V and J ends lost 6 bases and 2 bases, in that order; junction bases with no gene match: 7. The CDR3 sequence: CASRASGVRQETQYF. DNA of the CDR3: TGTGCCAGCAGAGCTAGCGGGGTCCGACAAGAGACCCAGTACTTC.

CDR3 amino acids: CASTLIGGRQPQHF. DNA of the CDR3: TGTGCCAGCACCCTCATAGGAGGACGTCAGCCCCAGCATTTT. The V call is TRBV6-1, the J call TRBJ1-5; no clear D. There are 14 residues in the CDR3. Trimming pared 7 bases from V and 6 bases from J, leaving 16 bases between. Germline V lookup: CDR1 MNHNS, CDR2 SASEGT.

The chain employs TRBV30 and TRBJ2-7; D possibly corresponds to TRBD1 (6 bases). Deletions cut 5 bases from V and 2 bases from J, with 13 bases between. This CDR3 comprises 13 residues. CDR1 and CDR2 (germline): GTSNPN, SVGIG (reference sequence). The CDR3 region has the DNA TGTGCCTGGGACCACAACAGGGCCTACGAGCAGTACTTC. This gives the protein CAWDHNRAYEQYF.

The rearrangement joins TRBV6-4 to TRBJ1-1; possible D gene TRBD1, 5 bases. Trimming cost V 6 bases and J 4 bases, with 15 bases left between them. In germline, CDR1 is MRHNA, CDR2 SNTAGT. The CDR3 runs 14 residues. CDR3 DNA sequence: TGTGCCAGCAGGGTAGACAGATCCTCCACTGAAGCTTTCTTT. Translated: CASRVDRSSTEAFF.

CDR3 loop: CASSESRVGNEQFF. The DNA for the CDR3 is TGTGCCAGCAGTGAATCCAGGGTTGGCAATGAGCAGTTCTTC. The rearrangement links TRBV6-5 to TRBJ2-1; D might be TRBD1 (5 bases). The V end lost 5 bases, the J end lost 6 bases, and 14 bases lay between the germline ends. There are 14 residues in the CDR3. Germline V gives CDR1 MNHEY, CDR2 SVGAGI.

V usage is TRBV11-2 and J usage is TRBJ2-7, with no clear D. Germline loops: CDR1 SGHAT, CDR2 FQNNGV. V was cut by 5 bases and J by 3 bases, with 14 bases left in between. The CDR3 runs 14 residues. The CDR3 DNA follows: TGTGCCAGCAGCCCGGGTCCTTATTACTACGAGCAGTACTTC. This translates into CASSPGPYYYEQYF. The whole variable domain, remainder taken from reference TRBV11-2 and TRBJ2-7, is EAGVAQSPRYKIIEKRQSVAFWCNPISGHATLYWYQQILGQGPKLLIQFQNNGVVDDSQLPKDRFSAERLKGVDSTLKIQPAKLEDSAVYLCASSPGPYYYEQYFGPGTRLTVT.

The rearrangement joins TRBV5-4 to TRBJ2-5; TRBD1 is a possible D gene (5 bases). The CDR3 covers 14 residues. CDR1 is SGHNT, CDR2 YYREEE, per germline (reference sequence). With 4 bases removed from V and 1 base from J, the gap between germline ends came to 11 bases. CDR3 residues: CASSHSDTQETQYF. For the CDR3, the DNA is TGTGCCAGCAGCCACTCGGACACCCAAGAGACCCAGTACTTC.